This TCR beta chain is drawn from a study of blood T cell repertoires in COVID-19. At the level of the study: COVID-19 samples collected from the United States, Italy and Spain covered acute and convalescent phases.

With V trimmed by 3 bases and J by 10 bases, 9 bases remained unmatched. Germline lookup yields CDR1 LGHNA and CDR2 YNFKEQ. There are 15 residues in the CDR3. In the authors' workflow: Reference gene primer amplification gave nucleated cell count estimates. Profiling relied on immunoSEQ multiplex PCR, and the TCRdb table lists in-frame clones only, not all of them. V and J calls and clone size are as listed in that table; D and trimming were resolved from the DNA. The sample holds about 36,000 clones; 90% are singletons and the top ten take around 4.9%. The chain uses TRBV4-2 and TRBJ1-4; 9 bases align to TRBD1. The sequenced sample consisted of peripheral blood. The source of this sequence is a human donor in a cohort sampled during active COVID-19. CDR3 coding DNA: TGTGCCAGCAGCCACGGGAACAGGGGGCTGGGAAAACTGTTTTTT. This encodes CASSHGNRGLGKLFF.